Shown below are 3 T cell receptor beta chains from a single sample sequenced in a study of cytomegalovirus exposure and HLA in healthy donors. A multiplex PCR was run with 60 Vbeta primers and 13 Jbeta primers. Using immunoSEQ multiplex PCR, the repertoire was profiled, and TCRdb retains in-frame clones only, with some absent. The sample includes around 200,000 clones, around 79% seen only once; the top ten take 4.4%. The sample was PBMCs. The origin of the receptors is a woman aged 25-40 years in good health and CMV-seropositive.

This clone was seen a few times. The rearrangement joins TRBV11-3 to TRBJ2-7; D is uncertain. CDR3 size: 18 residues. V lost 0 bases and J lost 0, with 18 bases in between. The germline gives CDR1 SGHNT, CDR2 YENEEA. In nucleotides, the CDR3 is TGTGCCAGCAGCTTAGATCTTCCATTACAGTCGAGCTCCTACGAGCAGTACTTC. Encoded protein: CASSLDLPLQSSSYEQYF. The variable domain in full, with the rest retrieved from reference TRBV11-3 and TRBJ2-7, is EAGVVQSPRYKIIEKKQPVAFWCNPISGHNTLYWYLQNLGQGPELLIRYENEEAVDDSQLPKDRFSAERLKGVDSTLKIQPAELGDSAVYLCASSLDLPLQSSSYEQYFGPGTRLTVT.

This rearrangement joins TRBV7-2 to TRBJ2-7, with 7 bases fitting TRBD1. V shed 7 bases and J 3 bases; nucleotides not matched to a gene: 9. Germline V lookup: CDR1 SGHTA, CDR2 FQGNSA. This CDR3 comprises 14 residues. The CDR3 DNA reads as TGTGCCAGCACCCAGGAACAGGGGAACTACGAGCAGTACTTC. It translates to CASTQEQGNYEQYF.

This clone was recorded once. V and J are TRBV28 and TRBJ1-5; D perhaps matches TRBD1 (6 bases). V was pared by 9 bases and J by 4 bases, with 13 bases between. Germline CDR1 and CDR2: MDHEN and SYDVKM. The CDR3 runs to 13 residues. In DNA, the CDR3 is TGTGCCAGTCAGGGGTGGTTGAATCAGCCCCAGCATTTT. This encodes CASQGWLNQPQHF.